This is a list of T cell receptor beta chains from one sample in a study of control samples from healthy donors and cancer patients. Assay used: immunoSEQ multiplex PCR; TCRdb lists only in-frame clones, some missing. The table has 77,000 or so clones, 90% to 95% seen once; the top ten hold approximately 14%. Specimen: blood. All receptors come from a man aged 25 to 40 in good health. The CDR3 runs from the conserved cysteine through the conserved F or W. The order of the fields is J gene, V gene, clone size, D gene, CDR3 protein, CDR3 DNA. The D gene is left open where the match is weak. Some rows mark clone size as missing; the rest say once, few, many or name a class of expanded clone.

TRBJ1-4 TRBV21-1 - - CPRTGPSEKLFF TGTCCCCGGACAGGCCCTTCCGAAAAACTGTTTTTT
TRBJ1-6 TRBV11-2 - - CASSLEAGNNSPLHF TGTGCCAGCAGCTTAGAGGCGGGGAATAATTCACCCCTCCACTTT
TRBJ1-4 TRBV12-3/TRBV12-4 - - CASGRLNEKLFF TGTGCCAGCGGACGGCTAAATGAAAAACTGTTTTTT
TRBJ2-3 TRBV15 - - CATSKDHQGGGTDTQYF TGTGCCACCAGCAAGGACCACCAGGGGGGCGGCACAGATACGCAGTATTTT
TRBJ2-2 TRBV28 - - CASSRRTGATGELFF TGTGCCAGCAGTAGGAGAACCGGGGCTACCGGGGAGCTGTTTTTT
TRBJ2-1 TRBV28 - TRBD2 CASSSPGGTYRVNEQFF TGTGCCAGCAGTTCCCCGGGGGGTACTTACCGTGTCAATGAGCAGTTCTTC
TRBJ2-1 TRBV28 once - CASRDWGDSYNEQFF TGTGCCAGCAGAGATTGGGGGGACTCCTACAATGAGCAGTTCTTC
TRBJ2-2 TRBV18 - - CASSRQVSGELFF TGTGCCAGCTCACGGCAGGTCTCCGGGGAGCTGTTTTTT
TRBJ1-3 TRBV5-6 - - CASSHDGYSGNTIYF TGTGCCAGCAGTCACGACGGCTACTCTGGAAACACCATATATTTT
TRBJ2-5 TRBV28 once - CASSHGGGLQETQYF TGTGCCAGCAGTCACGGGGGCGGCCTACAAGAGACCCAGTACTTC
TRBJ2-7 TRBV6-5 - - CASSYSDPPGEQYF TGTGCCAGCAGTTACTCGGACCCCCCAGGCGAGCAGTACTTC
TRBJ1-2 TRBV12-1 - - CASSSTPGGPNYGYTF TGTGCCAGCAGCTCGACGCCCGGGGGACCTAACTATGGCTACACCTTC
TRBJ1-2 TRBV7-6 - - CASSLRGAGVTEGYTF TGTGCCAGCAGCTTACGTGGGGCCGGGGTGACTGAGGGCTACACCTTC
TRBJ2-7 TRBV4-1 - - CASSPTGFYEQYF TGCGCCAGCAGCCCGACCGGGTTCTACGAGCAGTACTTC
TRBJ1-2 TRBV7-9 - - CASSLVRDNYGYTF TGTGCCAGCAGCTTAGTGAGGGATAACTATGGCTACACCTTC
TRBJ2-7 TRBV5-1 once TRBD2 CASSPIGLAESYEQYF TGCGCCAGCAGCCCTATTGGACTAGCGGAATCCTACGAGCAGTACTTC
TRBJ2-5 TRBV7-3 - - CASSLGQETQYF TGTGCCAGCAGCTTAGGGCAAGAGACCCAGTACTTC
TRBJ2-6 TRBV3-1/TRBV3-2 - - CASSHERGSSGANVLTF TGTGCCAGCAGCCACGAGAGAGGGAGCTCTGGGGCCAACGTCCTGACTTTC
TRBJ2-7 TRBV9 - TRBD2 CASSLAGLPKGEQYF TGTGCCAGCAGCTTAGCGGGGTTACCAAAAGGCGAGCAGTACTTC
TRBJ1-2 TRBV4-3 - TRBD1 CASSRSTGTGYYGYTF TGCGCCAGCAGCCGCAGTACCGGGACAGGATATTATGGCTACACCTTC
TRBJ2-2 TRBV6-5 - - CASTDQGTGELFF TGTGCCAGCACCGATCAGGGCACCGGGGAGCTGTTTTTT
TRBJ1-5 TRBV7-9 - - CASSRDNQPQHF TGTGCCAGCAGCAGGGACAATCAGCCCCAGCATTTT
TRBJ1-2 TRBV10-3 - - CAISDQGPRGYTF TGTGCCATCAGTGATCAGGGGCCGCGGGGCTACACCTTC
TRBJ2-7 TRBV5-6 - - CASSLGDLYEQYF TGTGCCAGCAGCTTGGGGGACCTCTACGAGCAGTACTTC
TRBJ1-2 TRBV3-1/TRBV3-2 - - CASSQGGGGRNYGYTF TGTGCCAGCAGCCAAGGGGGGGGAGGCAGGAACTATGGCTACACCTTC
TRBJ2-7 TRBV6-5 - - CASSRGPYYEQYF TGTGCCAGCTCCCGAGGCCCGTATTACGAGCAGTACTTC
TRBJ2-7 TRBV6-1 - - CASSERQGTDEQYF TGTGCCAGCAGTGAAAGGCAGGGGACGGACGAGCAGTACTTC
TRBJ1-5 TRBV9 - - CASSPGGLGVQPQHF TGTGCCAGCAGCCCTGGAGGGTTGGGGGTTCAGCCCCAGCATTTT
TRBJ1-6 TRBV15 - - CATSRDLVWEALHF TGTGCCACCAGCAGAGATTTGGTTTGGGAAGCCCTCCACTTT
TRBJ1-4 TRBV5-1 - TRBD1 CASSPLLGTVNEKLFF TGCGCCAGCAGCCCCCTGCTTGGGACAGTTAATGAAAAACTGTTTTTT
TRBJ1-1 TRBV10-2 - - CATLGGTEAFF TGCGCCACCTTGGGGGGGACTGAAGCTTTCTTT
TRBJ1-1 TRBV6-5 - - CASSLQRQIYEAFF TGTGCCAGCAGTTTGCAGAGACAGATCTATGAAGCTTTCTTT
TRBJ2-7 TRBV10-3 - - CAIRSSSSSYEQYF TGTGCCATCAGGAGCTCTAGCAGCTCCTACGAGCAGTACTTC
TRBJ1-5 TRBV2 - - CASSSQTPGYQPQHF TGTGCCAGCAGTAGCCAGACCCCAGGCTATCAGCCCCAGCATTTT
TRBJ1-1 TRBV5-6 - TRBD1 CASSLGDRERTEAFF TGTGCCAGCAGCTTGGGGGACAGGGAAAGGACTGAAGCTTTCTTT
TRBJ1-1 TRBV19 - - CASSAGGDGLRNTEAFF TGTGCCAGTAGTGCGGGAGGGGATGGTTTGAGGAACACTGAAGCTTTCTTT
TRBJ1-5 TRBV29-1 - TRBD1 CSVGGTGRNQPQHF TGCAGCGTTGGGGGGACAGGGAGAAATCAGCCCCAGCATTTT